This is a list of T cell receptor beta chains from one sample in a study of blood T cells in healthy people across ages. TCRdb re-derived calls from the 5' RACE reads in MiXCR, one entry per CDR3 protein. The sample contains about 1.8 million distinct CDR3 sequences, approximately 50% of which appear only once. The sample was blood. The receptors originated from a woman in her thirties or forties in good health. Both conserved end residues are trimmed from each CDR3. D genes are given only for firm matches.

v_call: TRBV25-1; j_call: TRBJ2-5; d_call: NA; cdr3_aa: ASSGGLTKQETQY
v_call: TRBV7-2; j_call: TRBJ2-5; d_call: NA; cdr3_aa: ASIRDKVEETQY
v_call: TRBV7-3; j_call: TRBJ2-1; d_call: NA; cdr3_aa: ASSVTGSNNEQF
v_call: TRBV29-1; j_call: TRBJ2-6; d_call: NA; cdr3_aa: SVVAGTGANVLT
v_call: TRBV15; j_call: TRBJ2-7; d_call: TRBD1; cdr3_aa: ATSRERGPPLGYEQY
v_call: TRBV6-5; j_call: NA; d_call: TRBD2; cdr3_aa: ASSSHQPGGAGTYEQY
v_call: TRBV7-9; j_call: TRBJ1-4; d_call: NA; cdr3_aa: AAFPLSREKLF
v_call: TRBV7-6; j_call: TRBJ1-2; d_call: TRBD1; cdr3_aa: ASSLVPTGVENGYT
v_call: TRBV3-2; j_call: NA; d_call: NA; cdr3_aa: ASSQSEQY
v_call: TRBV12-3/TRBV12-4; j_call: TRBJ2-1; d_call: TRBD1; cdr3_aa: ASSPDRGPYNEQF
v_call: TRBV4-2; j_call: TRBJ2-3; d_call: TRBD1; cdr3_aa: ASRLGQGPADTQY
v_call: TRBV7-9; j_call: TRBJ1-2; d_call: TRBD1; cdr3_aa: ASIQGARGYT
v_call: TRBV20-1; j_call: TRBJ2-3; d_call: NA; cdr3_aa: SARDDSISTDTQY
v_call: TRBV20-1; j_call: TRBJ2-7; d_call: NA; cdr3_aa: SATEGVYEQY
v_call: TRBV20-1; j_call: TRBJ2-1; d_call: NA; cdr3_aa: SAFGGAHEQF
v_call: TRBV14; j_call: NA; d_call: NA; cdr3_aa: ASSREGLEQY
v_call: TRBV7-9; j_call: TRBJ1-1; d_call: NA; cdr3_aa: ASSQSAKTGNTEAF
v_call: TRBV7-9; j_call: TRBJ2-5; d_call: NA; cdr3_aa: ASSLSWVETPPEGETQY
v_call: TRBV6-1; j_call: TRBJ2-5; d_call: NA; cdr3_aa: ASKGVGETQY
v_call: TRBV4-3; j_call: TRBJ2-1; d_call: TRBD2; cdr3_aa: ASSQGGTSGEYNEQF
v_call: TRBV7-9; j_call: TRBJ1-6; d_call: TRBD1; cdr3_aa: ASSSGTDNSPLH
v_call: TRBV25-1; j_call: TRBJ2-5; d_call: NA; cdr3_aa: ASSVVPETQY
v_call: TRBV18; j_call: TRBJ2-6; d_call: TRBD1; cdr3_aa: ASSQNLQPGQGKGSGANVLT
v_call: TRBV4-3; j_call: TRBJ1-2; d_call: TRBD1; cdr3_aa: ASSHARPGQLINYGYT
v_call: TRBV7-9; j_call: NA; d_call: TRBD1; cdr3_aa: ASSPPGWDRKVQNIQY
v_call: TRBV29-1; j_call: TRBJ1-1; d_call: NA; cdr3_aa: SARSGTSNTEAF
v_call: TRBV24-1; j_call: TRBJ2-1; d_call: TRBD2; cdr3_aa: ATSDGGGRIEQF
v_call: TRBV4-3; j_call: TRBJ2-7; d_call: TRBD1; cdr3_aa: ASSQDRGGYYEQY
v_call: TRBV7-9; j_call: TRBJ2-7; d_call: NA; cdr3_aa: ASSLSSGRAHEQY
v_call: TRBV10-3; j_call: TRBJ2-2; d_call: TRBD1; cdr3_aa: AISRGQGRSGELF
v_call: TRBV7-3; j_call: TRBJ1-2; d_call: NA; cdr3_aa: ASSTTGRISGYT
v_call: TRBV12-3/TRBV12-4; j_call: TRBJ2-7; d_call: TRBD1; cdr3_aa: ASSLGDRSSEQY
v_call: TRBV6-1; j_call: NA; d_call: NA; cdr3_aa: ASSVNRIYEQY
v_call: TRBV12-3/TRBV12-4; j_call: TRBJ2-1; d_call: TRBD2; cdr3_aa: ASSPIPAGAGTEQF
v_call: TRBV25-1; j_call: TRBJ2-5; d_call: NA; cdr3_aa: ASTRTYQETQY
v_call: TRBV7-2; j_call: TRBJ1-4; d_call: NA; cdr3_aa: ASSLAGRGNEKLF
v_call: TRBV12-3/TRBV12-4; j_call: TRBJ1-1; d_call: NA; cdr3_aa: ASSWTNTGAF
v_call: TRBV7-9; j_call: TRBJ1-4; d_call: NA; cdr3_aa: ASSLVEQKLF
v_call: TRBV6-2/TRBV6-3; j_call: TRBJ1-6; d_call: TRBD1; cdr3_aa: ASTVDRESYNSPLH
v_call: TRBV20-1; j_call: TRBJ2-7; d_call: TRBD1; cdr3_aa: SAGAPGQGNEQY
v_call: TRBV2; j_call: TRBJ2-1; d_call: TRBD1; cdr3_aa: ASSEVGQTYEQF
v_call: TRBV5-1; j_call: TRBJ2-1; d_call: TRBD2; cdr3_aa: ASTLTSGGASYNEQF
v_call: TRBV7-9; j_call: TRBJ1-2; d_call: NA; cdr3_aa: ASSLYAGLSFSSGYT
v_call: TRBV3-1; j_call: TRBJ1-4; d_call: NA; cdr3_aa: ASSQDLDRPEKLF
v_call: TRBV7-2; j_call: TRBJ2-1; d_call: NA; cdr3_aa: ASSLIALTSSYNEQF
v_call: TRBV4-1; j_call: TRBJ2-1; d_call: NA; cdr3_aa: ASSQTGTNEQF
v_call: TRBV12-3/TRBV12-4; j_call: NA; d_call: TRBD1; cdr3_aa: ASSPGTGAPGEQY
v_call: TRBV7-2; j_call: TRBJ2-5; d_call: TRBD1; cdr3_aa: ASSPGQGKEETQY
v_call: TRBV6-2/TRBV6-3; j_call: TRBJ2-3; d_call: TRBD2; cdr3_aa: AISPTSGGNTQY
v_call: TRBV4-1; j_call: TRBJ2-2; d_call: TRBD2; cdr3_aa: ASSRGLASGELF
v_call: TRBV6-2/TRBV6-3; j_call: TRBJ1-1; d_call: NA; cdr3_aa: ASSYPPNTEAF
v_call: TRBV28; j_call: TRBJ1-2; d_call: NA; cdr3_aa: ASSPPGWGQAGGYT